Each of the 21 T cell receptor beta chains below was sequenced from the same sample in a study of persistence of HIV-infected CD4 T cells. No antigen has been assigned to these receptors. Stimulation used approximately 9.6 ug/mL lysate from CMV-infected fibroblasts. CD40L/CD69 double-negative CD45RO-high memory CD4+ T cells were collected. Sequencing used immunoSEQ version 4 in survey mode. TCRdb's table, derived via immunoSEQ multiplex PCR, lists solely in-frame clones and lacks some. The data show fewer than 30,000 clones, 82% seen once. The sequencing used CD4+ T cells sorted from PBMCs after approximately 19-hour stimulation, collected from a patient who received antiretroviral therapy. These receptor sequences come from an adult man with HIV who was CMV-seropositive.

V and J are TRBV2 and TRBJ1-5; D remains ambiguous. The CDR3 extends over 14 amino acids. V was clipped by 2 bases and J by 6 bases, with 11 bases between them. Germline lookup yields CDR1 SNHLY and CDR2 FYNNEI. The CDR3 DNA follows: TGTGCCAGCAGTGAAATGGCAGTGGCTCAGCCCCAGCATTTT. Encoded protein: CASSEMAVAQPQHF.

The V gene is TRBV10-3, the J gene TRBJ1-3; D is unresolved. This CDR3 is 14 amino acids long. Trimming pared 7 bases from V and 3 bases from J, leaving 13 bases between. Germline V gives CDR1 ENHRY, CDR2 SYGVKD. Written as DNA, the CDR3 is TGTGCCATCATGGGGATAGGGCTTGGAAACACCATATATTTT. This sequence encodes CAIMGIGLGNTIYF.

The V call is TRBV4-2, the J call TRBJ2-3, with 11 bases that match TRBD2. With 0 bases clipped from V and 0 bases from J, the junction kept 11 bases outside the gene matches. Germline CDR1 and CDR2: LGHNA and YNFKEQ. The CDR3 length is 20 residues. In nucleotides, the CDR3 is TGTGCCAGCAGCCAAGATCGAGGGCTAGCGGGGGGAGGAAGCACAGATACGCAGTATTTT. Protein: CASSQDRGLAGGGSTDTQYF.

The rearrangement joins TRBV15 to TRBJ2-3; D perhaps matches TRBD2 (7 bases). The V end was cut by 0 bases, the J end by 3 bases, with 16 bases between. Germline-derived CDR1 and CDR2 are LNHNV and YYDKDF (reference sequence). The CDR3 totals 17 residues. CDR3 protein: CATSRDFGGGATDTQYF. CDR3 nucleotide sequence: TGTGCCACCAGCAGAGATTTCGGAGGGGGGGCAACAGATACGCAGTATTTT. Supplemented by reference TRBV15 and TRBJ2-3, the full variable domain reads DAMVIQNPRYQVTQFGKPVTLSCSQTLNHNVMYWYQQKSSQAPKLLFHYYDKDFNNEADTPDNFQSRRPNTSFCFLDIRSPGLGDTAMYLCATSRDFGGGATDTQYFGPGTRLTVL.

The chain links TRBV28 to TRBJ2-1, with TRBD2 identical over 13 bases. The trim removed 4 bases at V and 9 bases at J, leaving 6 bases unmatched. Germline V gene lookup returns CDR1 MDHEN and CDR2 SYDVKM. This CDR3 has 15 residues. The CDR3 DNA sequence: TGTGCCAGCAGTTCTACTAGCGGGGGGGCCGGTGAGCAGTTCTTC. Protein product: CASSSTSGGAGEQFF.

J is TRBJ1-4 and V is TRBV5-1; possible D gene TRBD1, 6 bases. The CDR3 contains 17 residues. The germline gives CDR1 SGHRS, CDR2 YFSETQ. V was clipped by 1 base and J by 0 bases, with 13 bases between them. The CDR3 coding sequence is TGCGCCAGCAGCTTGTGGACAGCGACAGCAACTAATGAAAAACTGTTTTTT. Translation: CASSLWTATATNEKLFF.

The chain joins TRBV3-1 (or the pseudogene TRBV3-2) to TRBJ2-7; no clear D. Germline V lookup: CDR1 LGHDT, CDR2 YNNKEL (reference sequence). The CDR3 consists of 12 residues. The germline V and J ends were trimmed by 2 bases and 5 bases, with 7 bases remaining between them. The CDR3 region is CASSQFRDEQYF. CDR3 in DNA: TGTGCCAGCAGCCAATTCCGGGACGAGCAGTACTTC.

This clone occurred once. The rearrangement links TRBV4-1 to TRBJ1-1; no clear D gene. Germline CDR1 reads MGHRA; CDR2 reads YSYEKL. Trimming stripped 0 bases from V and 4 bases from J, with 18 bases between. The CDR3 length is 17 residues. In DNA form, the CDR3 reads TGCGCCAGCAGCCAAGATACACAAGCCGCAGATGGCACTGAAGCTTTCTTT. It codes for CASSQDTQAADGTEAFF.

V and J are TRBV3-1 (or the pseudogene TRBV3-2) and TRBJ2-3; TRBD2 matches at 13 bases. CDR1 is LGHDT, CDR2 YNNKEL, per germline (reference sequence). The V and J ends lost 5 bases and 2 bases, in that order; junction bases with no gene match: 7. CDR3 length equals 17 residues. CDR3 in DNA: TGTGCCAGCAGCTACAGGGGACTAGCGGGGATCACAGATACGCAGTATTTT. Its translation: CASSYRGLAGITDTQYF.

The chain couples TRBV5-4 to TRBJ2-1, with TRBD2 as a possible D gene (6 bases). The germline V and J ends were trimmed by 7 bases and 1 base, with 15 bases remaining between them. The germline V gene encodes CDR1 SGHNT and CDR2 YYREEE (reference sequence). The CDR3 sequence is 15 residues long. The CDR3 is CASSSRGGSYNEQFF. DNA of the CDR3: TGTGCCAGCTCATCACGTGGGGGGTCCTACAATGAGCAGTTCTTC.

The chain is built from TRBV23-1 and TRBJ2-1; maybe TRBD2 (7 bases). TRBV23-1 is noted as an ORF with a role that remains uncertain. The V end was cut by 7 bases, the J end by 7 bases, with 14 bases between. CDR3 length: 13 residues. For the CDR3, the DNA is TGCGCCAGCAATCGCGGGGGCCGGAATGAGCAGTTCTTC. Translating it yields CASNRGGRNEQFF.

This clone appeared once. The CDR3 protein is CSASRTYEQYF. Written as DNA, the CDR3 is TGCAGTGCTTCACGGACTTACGAGCAGTACTTC. The chain joins TRBV20-1 to TRBJ2-7, with TRBD2 as a possible D gene (5 bases). CDR3 length equals 11 residues. In germline, CDR1 is DFQATT, CDR2 SNEGSKA (reference sequence). Trimming stripped 5 bases from V and 4 bases from J, with 9 bases between.

V and J are TRBV29-1 and TRBJ2-7, with 8 bases fitting TRBD2. The CDR3 covers 12 residues. Germline V CDR1 and CDR2: SQVTM, ANQGSEA. The V segment lost 7 bases and the J segment 3 bases; nucleotides outside the gene matches: 5. The CDR3 region has the DNA TGCAGCGCGGGGGGGGACGACTACGAGCAGTACTTC. This sequence encodes CSAGGDDYEQYF.

The chain uses TRBV19 and TRBJ2-3; D ambiguous. CDR1 and CDR2 from the germline V gene are LNHDA and SQIVND (reference sequence). V was cut by 6 bases and J by 0 bases, with 4 bases left in between. CDR3 length equals 12 residues. CDR3 nucleotides: TGTGCCAGTAGGGCAAGCACAGATACGCAGTATTTT. Residues: CASRASTDTQYF.

This clone came up once. For the CDR3, the DNA is TGTGCCAGCAGACCGGACGCGGGGGGCTACACCTTC. It encodes CASRPDAGGYTF. The rearrangement uses TRBV2 and TRBJ1-2; D ambiguous. V lost 6 bases and J lost 8, with 13 bases in between. The germline V gene has CDR1 SNHLY and CDR2 FYNNEI. The CDR3 is 12 amino acids.

This clone has just one count. The gene calls are TRBV2 and TRBJ1-5, with TRBD1 matching over 9 bases. With 7 bases clipped from V and 7 bases from J, the junction kept 8 bases outside the gene matches. Looked up from germline, CDR1 is SNHLY and CDR2 is FYNNEI. CDR3 length: 14 residues. CDR3 sequence: CASMQQGAQQPQHF. In DNA, the CDR3 is TGTGCCAGCATGCAACAGGGGGCGCAGCAGCCCCAGCATTTT.

The chain recombines TRBV5-1 with TRBJ2-1, with 11 bases matching TRBD1. Germline assignment: CDR1 SGHRS and CDR2 YFSETQ. This CDR3 comprises 14 residues. J was trimmed by 9 bases and V by 4 bases; bases with no gene match: 6. The CDR3 nucleotides read TGCGCCAGCAGCCCCGGACAGGGGGCAGGTGAGCAGTTCTTC. It translates to CASSPGQGAGEQFF.

This clone has only a few counts. The V gene is TRBV7-9, the J gene TRBJ1-2; 8 nucleotides align to TRBD1. V trimming: 5 bases; J trimming: 7 bases; junction bases outside the gene matches: 18. Germline assignment: CDR1 SEHNR and CDR2 FQNEAQ (reference sequence). The CDR3 consists of 17 residues. The CDR3, as DNA: TGTGCCAGCAGCCCGGGGGCCCACGGACAGGGAGGTCGTGGCTACACCTTC. This translates into CASSPGAHGQGGRGYTF.

The chain links TRBV28 to TRBJ2-2; 7 bases line up with TRBD1. This CDR3 is built from 15 residues. Germline lookup yields CDR1 MDHEN and CDR2 SYDVKM. V dropped 2 bases and J dropped 9; count of bases not matched to a gene: 9. CDR3: CASSLRDSRVRELFF. DNA for the CDR3: TGTGCCAGCAGTTTACGGGACAGTCGTGTGAGGGAGCTGTTTTTT.

This sequence joins TRBV7-9 and TRBJ2-1, with 7 bases identical to TRBD2. The CDR3 is 14 residues long. CDR1 SEHNR and CDR2 FQNEAQ come from the germline V gene (reference sequence). V shed 4 bases, J shed 7 bases, and the junction held 7 bases outside the gene matches. The CDR3 region has the DNA TGTGCCAGCAGCTCCCGGGAGGAGAGAAATGAGCAGTTCTTC. Amino acid sequence: CASSSREERNEQFF.

The chain links TRBV5-4 to TRBJ1-1; 10 nucleotides align to TRBD1. Germline V gene data show CDR1 as SGHNT and CDR2 as YYREEE (reference sequence). The CDR3 extends over 16 amino acids. The ends lost 4 bases at V and 1 base at J; junction bases unmatched: 7. The CDR3 DNA reads TGTGCCAGCAGCCGAAATGACAGGGGGCGGAACACTGAAGCTTTCTTT. Translated, it gives CASSRNDRGRNTEAFF. The full variable domain, its missing parts supplied by reference TRBV5-4 and TRBJ1-1, is ETGVTQSPTHLIKTRGQQVTLRCSSQSGHNTVSWYQQALGQGPQFIFQYYREEENGRGNFPPRFSGLQFPNYSSELNVNALELDDSALYLCASSRNDRGRNTEAFFGQGTRLTVV.